These T cell receptor beta chains were read from a single sample in a study of cytomegalovirus exposure and HLA in healthy donors. Some clones are missing from TCRdb's copy, which holds only in-frame ones; the method was immunoSEQ multiplex PCR. The data contain 90,000 to 95,000 clones, more than 70% of them singletons. Sample: PBMCs. The source of these receptors is a man between 18 and 35 years old in good health and CMV-seronegative. Both conserved end residues are part of each CDR3. D genes are given only for firm matches. Not all rows give a size; the values are once, few, many and, for expanded clones, a class.

j_call v_call d_call clone_size cdr3_nt cdr3_aa
TRBJ1-5 TRBV5-1 TRBD1 few TGCGCCAGCAGCCGGGGACAGAACCAGCCCCAGCATTTT CASSRGQNQPQHF
TRBJ1-6 TRBV5-8 TRBD1 . TGTGCCAGCAAGAGTACAGGGGCCTACTCACCCCTCCACTTT CASKSTGAYSPLHF
TRBJ2-1 TRBV5-4 TRBD2 . TGTGCCAGCAGCTCCGGGACTAGCGCAGAGTGGGATGAGCAGTTCTTC CASSSGTSAEWDEQFF
TRBJ2-7 TRBV9 TRBD1 . TGTGCCAGCAGTCAGCAGGGGGTCTCCGGGTACGAGCAGTACTTC CASSQQGVSGYEQYF
TRBJ1-5 TRBV21-1 . . TGTGCCAGCAGCAAATGGGCAGGGGGTCTAAATCAGCCCCAGCATTTT CASSKWAGGLNQPQHF
TRBJ2-1 TRBV9 TRBD2 . TGTGCCAGCAGCGTAGCTAGCGGGGAGAACAATGAGCAGTTCTTC CASSVASGENNEQFF
TRBJ2-1 TRBV27 TRBD2 . TGTGCCAGCAGTTACCTTAGCGGGGGGGCCATTGAGCAGTTCTTC CASSYLSGGAIEQFF
TRBJ2-7 TRBV18 TRBD1 few TGTGCCAGCTCTCACGGACAGGGGTCATACGAGCAGTACTTC CASSHGQGSYEQYF
TRBJ1-1 TRBV7-8 . once TGTGCCAGCAGCTCCCACCCCCGAACAGAAAACACTGAAGCTTTCTTT CASSSHPRTENTEAFF
TRBJ1-6 TRBV7-6 TRBD1 . TGTGCCAGCAGCTTAAGGGACAGCAGGAGCTCCTATAATTCACCCCTCCACTTT CASSLRDSRSSYNSPLHF
TRBJ1-1 TRBV9 TRBD1 once TGTGCCAGCAGCGGTCGGGACAGCACTGAAGCTTTCTTT CASSGRDSTEAFF
TRBJ1-1 TRBV11-2 . . TGTGCCAGCAGCTTTTGGGAGGGGGGAGCTTTCTTT CASSFWEGGAFF
TRBJ1-2 TRBV5-6 TRBD1 . TGTGCCAGCAGCTTACCGGGACAGCGACATTATGGCTACACCTTC CASSLPGQRHYGYTF
TRBJ2-3 TRBV9 . few TGTGCCAGCAGCCCTCACGGACGGGGTTCGGATACGCAGTATTTT CASSPHGRGSDTQYF
TRBJ1-5 TRBV10-3 . . TGTGCCACTTCCTACGGGGGTAGCAATCAGCCCCAGCATTTT CATSYGGSNQPQHF
TRBJ2-7 TRBV11-2 TRBD2 . TGTGCCAGCAGCTCAACCTCTAACGGACTAGCGGGGAGTTACGAGCAGTACTTC CASSSTSNGLAGSYEQYF
TRBJ2-7 TRBV6-6 . . TGTGCCAGCGCTCAACATGATCCCACCTACGAGCAGTACTTC CASAQHDPTYEQYF
TRBJ1-2 TRBV6-1 . . TGTGCCAGCAGGGGGGTACAGGGTGACTATGGCTACACCTTC CASRGVQGDYGYTF
TRBJ1-1 TRBV10-3 TRBD1 . TGTGCCATCAGTGAGTCGGTGGCCAGGGGGACCGAAGCTTTCTTT CAISESVARGTEAFF
TRBJ1-4 TRBV7-7 TRBD1 . TGTGCTAGCAGCTTGGACAGGGGGGAAAAACTGTTTTTT CASSLDRGEKLFF
TRBJ1-5 TRBV18 TRBD1 . TGTGCCAGCTCGTATGACAGGGGAAGCAATCAGCCCCAGCATTTT CASSYDRGSNQPQHF
TRBJ2-5 TRBV6-1 . . TGTGCCAGTTGTCCGAGAGCGACCCCGACCCAGTACTTC CASCPRATPTQYF
TRBJ2-7 TRBV5-4 TRBD1 . TGTGCCAGCAGTTTCGAGGGACAGGGGCTCTACGAGCAGTACTTC CASSFEGQGLYEQYF
TRBJ1-2 TRBV6-5 . few TGTGCCAGCAGTTATGGTAGGGGCCTTTGGAGCTACACCTTC CASSYGRGLWSYTF
TRBJ1-2 TRBV7-8 TRBD1 . TGTGCCAGCAGCTTAGCTCCCGCGACAGGGGTCTATGGCTACACCTTC CASSLAPATGVYGYTF
TRBJ1-1 TRBV6-6 . . TGTGCCAGCAGTTACTCCGGGACAACAAACACTGAAGCTTTCTTT CASSYSGTTNTEAFF
TRBJ1-1 TRBV9 TRBD1 . TGTGCCAGCAGCGGACGACAGGGACAGGGGACTGAAGCTTTCTTT CASSGRQGQGTEAFF
TRBJ2-3 TRBV4-2 TRBD2 . TGTGCCAGCAGCCAAGATTATGGACTAGCGGGGGGGCAGGGAAGCACAGATACGCAGTATTTT CASSQDYGLAGGQGSTDTQYF
TRBJ2-7 TRBV6-1 TRBD1 . TGTGCCAGCAGTGAACGCGGCCCCCTGCTAGGGACAGCGGTCTACTACGAGCAGTACTTC CASSERGPLLGTAVYYEQYF
TRBJ2-3 TRBV7-9 TRBD2 . TGTGCCAGCAGCCCCGAGGGAGCGGGGCCTAGCACAGATACGCAGTATTTT CASSPEGAGPSTDTQYF
TRBJ2-7 TRBV5-4 . . TGTGCCAGCAGCCCAGACTTGGTCCGGTACGAGCAGTACTTC CASSPDLVRYEQYF
TRBJ1-2 TRBV2 . . TGTGCCAGCAGTGTGGGTGACAGGCGATCCTATGGCTACACCTTC CASSVGDRRSYGYTF
TRBJ2-7 TRBV6-5 TRBD2 . TGTGCCAGCAGGGGACTATCCACCTACGAGCAGTACTTC CASRGLSTYEQYF
TRBJ1-1 TRBV6-5 . . TGTGCCAGCAGGGGGTCGGGGAGCACTGAAGCTTTCTTT CASRGSGSTEAFF
TRBJ1-1 TRBV6-1 . . TGTGCCAGCGCAACAGGGCTTGACACTGAAGCTTTCTTT CASATGLDTEAFF
TRBJ2-7 TRBV4-1 TRBD2 . TGCGCCAGCAGCCATAGCGGGGGCCGGGCGGGGTACGAGCAGTACTTC CASSHSGGRAGYEQYF
TRBJ2-5 TRBV7-9 . . TGTGCCAGCAGCGATACTAGGACCCAAGAGACCCAGTACTTC CASSDTRTQETQYF
TRBJ1-2 TRBV6-5 TRBD1 . TGTGCCAGCAGTGAGACAGGGGACTATGGCTACACCTTC CASSETGDYGYTF
TRBJ1-1 TRBV18 TRBD1 few TGTGCCAGCTCACGAGGACAGGGGGCCACTGAAGCTTTCTTT CASSRGQGATEAFF
TRBJ1-1 TRBV5-4 TRBD1 . TGCGCCAGCAGCGGGACAGGGGGCTTTACTGAAGCTTTCTTT CASSGTGGFTEAFF
TRBJ2-3 TRBV6-5 TRBD1 . TGTGCCAGCAGTTCTCCCGGCGGTCAGGGGGCGGGTACGCAGTATTTT CASSSPGGQGAGTQYF
TRBJ1-3 TRBV5-1 . . TGCGCCAGCAGCCGCGGCGGGGATTCTGGAAACACCATATATTTT CASSRGGDSGNTIYF
TRBJ1-2 TRBV10-3 . . TGTGCCATCAGTCCGAGCCAAAGGGAGGGCTACACCTTC CAISPSQREGYTF
TRBJ1-2 TRBV27 TRBD1 few TGTGCCAGTCGACAGGGTGTAGATTCGGGCTATGGCTACACCTTC CASRQGVDSGYGYTF
TRBJ1-4 TRBV27 TRBD1 . TGTGCCAGCAGGTTACGGGGGAGACAGGGTGGAGGGGAAAAACTGTTTTTT CASRLRGRQGGGEKLFF
TRBJ1-1 TRBV7-9 . . TGTGCCAGCAGCTTAGGTACTAGGGCCAGGGGCACTGAAGCTTTCTTT CASSLGTRARGTEAFF
TRBJ1-1 TRBV10-1 . . TGCGCCAGCAGTAGGAGGGCTGGTGAAGCTTTCTTT CASSRRAGEAFF
TRBJ2-2 TRBV10-2 . . TGCGCCAGCCAGGCAGTGAACACCGGGGAGCTGTTTTTT CASQAVNTGELFF
TRBJ2-1 TRBV5-1 TRBD2 . TGCGCCAGCAGCTTGGCCATAGCGGGGGGGAGGGATGAGCAGTTCTTC CASSLAIAGGRDEQFF
TRBJ1-1 TRBV27 . . TGTGCCAGCAGCTCCCAGGGGCGCGACACTGAAGCTTTCTTT CASSSQGRDTEAFF
TRBJ2-7 TRBV15 . . TGTGCCACTTCCCAGGCAGGGGTGATCTCCTACGAGCAGTACTTC CATSQAGVISYEQYF
TRBJ2-5 TRBV9 . . TGTGCCAGCAGCGTGGCAGGGGAAGCGACCCAGTACTTC CASSVAGEATQYF
TRBJ1-2 TRBV5-1 . . TGCGCCAGCAGCTTCCCCGGAGAAGATGGCTACACCTTC CASSFPGEDGYTF
TRBJ2-5 TRBV6-6 TRBD1 . TGTGCCAGCAGTGCAAGCAGGGGGCTCGGAGAGACCCAGTACTTC CASSASRGLGETQYF
TRBJ2-2 TRBV5-4 TRBD1 once TGTGCCAGCAGCAGTAGGACAGGGGGGCACACCGGGGAGCTGTTTTTT CASSSRTGGHTGELFF
TRBJ1-2 TRBV4-2 . . TGTGCCAGCAGCCAAGAATCGGTCCCTACGAAAGGCTACACCTTC CASSQESVPTKGYTF
TRBJ1-1 TRBV21-1 . . TGTGCCAGCAGCAAAGTTGGGTGGGACACCCAGAACACTGAAGCTTTCTTT CASSKVGWDTQNTEAFF
TRBJ2-7 TRBV7-9 . few TGTGCCAGCAGCTTACAGGAAGCTTCCTACGAGCAGTACTTC CASSLQEASYEQYF
TRBJ1-4 TRBV25-1 TRBD1 . TGTGCCAGCAGTTCCCCGACAGGGGAGGCTGAAAAACTGTTTTTT CASSSPTGEAEKLFF